Below are 18 T cell receptor beta chains sequenced from a single sample in a study of human T cells and chemical hapten exposure. From the RACE reads, TCRdb called clonotypes with MiXCR, one entry per CDR3 protein. The sample has some 120,000 distinct CDR3 sequences, more than 7.5% seen once; the top ten hold under 2%. Time point noted: healthy volunteer bleed at 2 weeks. Unfractionated whole blood was the source from which total RNA was extracted. Sequencing was done on a sample of whole blood. These receptors originate from a male donor in good health. Some clones in this sample may be carry-over from other donors' samples.

The sample holds many counts of this clonotype. V and J are TRBV7-9 and TRBJ2-3; tentative D call: TRBD2 (5 bases). CDR3 length: 13 amino acids. Germline V gene lookup returns CDR1 SEHNR and CDR2 FQNEAQ (reference sequence). V was shortened by 1 base and J by 4 bases, with 6 bases between the two germline ends. CDR3: CASSLGGSDTQYF. In nucleotides, the CDR3 is TGTGCCAGCAGCTTAGGAGGGTCAGATACGCAGTATTTT.

This clonotype was found a few times. The V gene is TRBV29-1, the J gene TRBJ2-7; no clear D. Germline V lookup: CDR1 SQVTM, CDR2 ANQGSEA. The ends were cut back, 5 bases at V and 9 bases at J, with 17 bases in the middle. There are 12 residues in the CDR3. CDR3 region: CSVRILRLGQYF. CDR3 in DNA: TGCAGCGTTCGGATCTTGAGGCTGGGGCAGTACTTC.

V and J are TRBV27 and TRBJ2-3; D may be TRBD1 (6 bases). Looked up from germline, CDR1 is MNHEY and CDR2 is SMNVEV (reference sequence). The CDR3 sequence is 16 residues long. Trimming removed 3 bases from V and 0 bases from J, with 13 bases in between. The CDR3 nucleotides are TGTGCCAGCAGTTTGGCTCGCAGGGGTAGCACAGATACGCAGTATTTT. Its protein product is CASSLARRGSTDTQYF.

There are a few counts of this clonotype. This chain joins TRBV6-1 and TRBJ2-3; perhaps TRBD1 as D (6 bases). The CDR3 covers 14 residues. Germline loops: CDR1 MNHNS, CDR2 SASEGT. V was pared by 3 bases and J by 1 base, with 8 bases between. For the CDR3, the DNA is TGTGCCAGCAGTGACCACAGGGGCACAGATACGCAGTATTTT. Protein sequence: CASSDHRGTDTQYF.

This clonotype has a handful of counts. The rearrangement links TRBV5-1 to TRBJ2-1; the match to TRBD2 covers 8 bases. V trimming: 4 bases; J trimming: 7 bases; junction bases outside the gene matches: 10. Germline V CDR1 and CDR2: SGHRS, YFSETQ. The CDR3 consists of 15 residues. CDR3 in DNA: TGCGCCAGCAGCGTCTTAGCGGGACTCGAAAATGAGCAGTTCTTC. Translation gives CASSVLAGLENEQFF. Based on the CDR3 plus reference TRBV5-1 and TRBJ2-1, the full variable domain is KAGVTQTPRYLIKTRGQQVTLSCSPISGHRSVSWYQQTPGQGLQFLFEYFSETQRNKGNFPGRFSGRQFSNSRSEMNVSTLELGDSALYLCASSVLAGLENEQFFGPGTRLTVL.

The chain employs TRBV29-1 and TRBJ1-3; no reliable D call. The germline V and J ends were trimmed by 6 bases and 2 bases, with 11 bases remaining between them. Germline lookup yields CDR1 SQVTM and CDR2 ANQGSEA. The CDR3 is made up of 13 amino acids. CDR3 sequence: CSVQRATGNTIYF. CDR3 nucleotides: TGCAGCGTGCAACGGGCGACTGGAAACACCATATATTTT.

This clonotype has more than one count but fewer than ten. This chain uses TRBV27 with TRBJ1-2, with no clear D. V lost 6 bases and J 4 bases, leaving 12 bases between the germline ends. There are 13 residues in the CDR3. The germline CDR1 and CDR2 sequences are MNHEY and SMNVEV (reference sequence). In DNA form, the CDR3 reads TGTGCCAGCAGGAAGGCAGGCCGCTATGGCTACACCTTC. Translation: CASRKAGRYGYTF.

In this sample, this clonotype turned up many times. The chain employs TRBV29-1 and TRBJ1-2; D may be TRBD1 (5 bases). V dropped 4 bases and J dropped 0 bases, with 12 bases sitting between them. Germline loops: CDR1 SQVTM, CDR2 ANQGSEA. The CDR3 runs to 14 residues. In nucleotides, the CDR3 is TGCAGCGTTGGTCCCAGGGCCGCTAACTATGGCTACACCTTC. Its protein is CSVGPRAANYGYTF.

The genes are TRBV4-1 and TRBJ2-1; TRBD2 agrees at 7 bases. This CDR3 is built from 17 residues. Trimming took 2 bases from V and 5 from J; bases not matched to a gene: 12. Germline CDR1 MGHRA, CDR2 YSYEKL. Written as DNA, the CDR3 is TGCGCCAGCAGCCAACGTGGGGCGGGCGGGAGAGACAATGAGCAGTTCTTC. Translation gives CASSQRGAGGRDNEQFF.

The V and J genes are TRBV14 and TRBJ2-7; 9 nucleotides align to TRBD1. CDR1 is SGHDN and CDR2 is FVKESK in the germline V gene. The CDR3 covers 14 residues. V trimming: 5 bases; J trimming: 4 bases; junction bases outside the gene matches: 6. In DNA, the CDR3 is TGTGCCAGCAGCTACCGGGACAGGGTGTACGAGCAGTACTTC. Translated, it gives CASSYRDRVYEQYF.

The table lists this clonotype with many counts. This rearrangement joins TRBV12-3 or TRBV12-4 to TRBJ2-5, with 8 bases lining up with TRBD2. The CDR3 is made up of 15 amino acids. V was pared by 3 bases and J by 2 bases, with 5 bases of the junction left unmatched. The DNA for the CDR3 is TGTGCCAGCAGTTTTGAGGTAGCGGGACAAGAGACCCAGTACTTC. Translating it yields CASSFEVAGQETQYF.

The sample holds a few counts of this clonotype. The chain is built from TRBV6-6 and TRBJ2-3; D not resolved. The V end lost 2 bases, the J end lost 0 bases, and 12 bases lay between the germline ends. The CDR3 extends over 16 amino acids. In germline, CDR1 is MNHNY, CDR2 SVGAGI (reference sequence). The CDR3 DNA reads as TGTGCCAGCAGTTACCAGTCCCTCCTAAGCACAGATACGCAGTATTTT. It codes for CASSYQSLLSTDTQYF.

The chain has TRBV5-1 and TRBJ2-3; 11 bases line up with TRBD1. V trimming: 0 bases; J trimming: 6 bases; junction bases outside the gene matches: 9. Germline-derived CDR1 and CDR2 are SGHRS and YFSETQ. The CDR3 is made up of 17 amino acids. This chain's CDR3 is CASSLDPRDRGLDTQYF. The CDR3 bases are TGCGCCAGCAGCTTGGACCCCCGGGACAGGGGGTTGGATACGCAGTATTTT.

The sample holds a few counts of this clonotype. The rearrangement uses TRBV5-1 and TRBJ2-7, with 8 positions matching TRBD1. Trimming took 4 bases from V and 6 from J; bases not matched to a gene: 6. Germline CDR1 reads SGHRS; CDR2 reads YFSETQ. The CDR3 extends over 13 amino acids. This CDR3 is CASSAGQGFEQYF. The CDR3 coding sequence is TGCGCCAGCAGCGCCGGACAGGGATTCGAGCAGTACTTC. The variable domain in full, completed from reference TRBV5-1 and TRBJ2-7, reads KAGVTQTPRYLIKTRGQQVTLSCSPISGHRSVSWYQQTPGQGLQFLFEYFSETQRNKGNFPGRFSGRQFSNSRSEMNVSTLELGDSALYLCASSAGQGFEQYFGPGTRLTVT.

The chain couples TRBV2 to TRBJ2-2; TRBD2 is a possible D gene (5 bases). This CDR3 has 14 amino acids. Trimming removed 3 bases at V and 5 bases at J, with 10 bases between. The germline gives CDR1 SNHLY, CDR2 FYNNEI. The CDR3 reads CASSDRRQTGELFF. The CDR3 DNA reads TGTGCCAGCAGTGACCGGAGGCAAACCGGGGAGCTGTTTTTT.

This clonotype appeared a few times. The chain couples TRBV11-3 to TRBJ2-2; D unresolved. CDR1 is SGHNT, CDR2 YENEEA, per germline. There are 14 residues in the CDR3. V lost 8 bases to trimming and J lost 5 bases, with 15 bases between them. The CDR3 DNA is TGTGCCAGCCGCTCCGGTCGAGGAACCGGGGAGCTGTTTTTT. Its translation: CASRSGRGTGELFF.

At least ten counts were recorded for this clonotype. The rearrangement uses TRBV27 and TRBJ1-5, with TRBD1 matching over 9 bases. The CDR3 is 14 amino acids. The J segment lost 4 bases and the V segment lost 8 bases, leaving 6 bases of the junction unmatched. Germline CDR1 and CDR2: MNHEY and SMNVEV (reference sequence). The CDR3 reads CASGGQGLNQPQHF. The DNA of the CDR3 is TGTGCCAGCGGGGGACAGGGATTGAATCAGCCCCAGCATTTT.

V and J are TRBV6-5 and TRBJ2-7; D is ambiguous. V lost 2 bases, J lost 2 bases, and 7 bases lay in between. Germline loops: CDR1 MNHEY, CDR2 SVGAGI. The CDR3 runs to 13 residues. The CDR3 nucleotides read TGTGCCAGCAGTTACCGAAATACCTACGAGCAGTACTTC. Amino acids: CASSYRNTYEQYF.